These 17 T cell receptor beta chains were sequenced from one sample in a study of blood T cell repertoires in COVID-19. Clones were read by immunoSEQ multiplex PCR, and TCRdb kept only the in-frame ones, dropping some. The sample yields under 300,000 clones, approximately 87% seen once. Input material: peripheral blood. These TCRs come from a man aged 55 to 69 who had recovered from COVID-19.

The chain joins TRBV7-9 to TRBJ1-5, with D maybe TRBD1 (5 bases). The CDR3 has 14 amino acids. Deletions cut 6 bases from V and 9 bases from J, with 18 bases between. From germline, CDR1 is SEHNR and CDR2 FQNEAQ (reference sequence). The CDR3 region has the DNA TGTGCCAGCAGTTCAGCACAGCCGGGGGGGCCCCAGCATTTT. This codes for CASSSAQPGGPQHF.

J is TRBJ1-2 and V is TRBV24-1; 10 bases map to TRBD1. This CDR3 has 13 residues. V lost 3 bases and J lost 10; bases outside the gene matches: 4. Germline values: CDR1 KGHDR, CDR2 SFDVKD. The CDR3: CATSDRDRGPYTF. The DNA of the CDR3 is TGTGCCACCAGTGATCGGGACAGGGGACCCTACACCTTC.

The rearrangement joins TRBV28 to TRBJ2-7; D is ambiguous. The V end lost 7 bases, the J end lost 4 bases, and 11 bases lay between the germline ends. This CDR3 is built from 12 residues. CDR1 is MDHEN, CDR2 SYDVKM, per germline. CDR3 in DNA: TGTGCCAGCACCCAGACTGCTTACGAGCAGTACTTC. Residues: CASTQTAYEQYF.

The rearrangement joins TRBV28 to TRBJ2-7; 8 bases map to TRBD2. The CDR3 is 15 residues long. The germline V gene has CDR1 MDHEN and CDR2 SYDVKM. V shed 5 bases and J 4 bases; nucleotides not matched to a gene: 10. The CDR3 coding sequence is TGTGCCAGCAGTCCCATAGCGGGGCGATCTTACGAGCAGTACTTC. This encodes CASSPIAGRSYEQYF.

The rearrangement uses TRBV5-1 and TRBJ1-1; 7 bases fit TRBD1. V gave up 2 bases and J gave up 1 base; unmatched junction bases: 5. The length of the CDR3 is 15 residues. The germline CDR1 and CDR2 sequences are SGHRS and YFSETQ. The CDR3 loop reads CASSFRTGENTEAFF. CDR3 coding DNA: TGCGCCAGCAGCTTTAGGACAGGTGAGAACACTGAAGCTTTCTTT.

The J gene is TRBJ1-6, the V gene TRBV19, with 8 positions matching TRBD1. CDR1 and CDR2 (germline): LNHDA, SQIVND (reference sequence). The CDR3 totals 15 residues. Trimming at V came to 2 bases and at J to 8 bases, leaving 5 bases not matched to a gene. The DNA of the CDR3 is TGTGCCAGTAGTATACGGGGACAGGTGGATTCACCCCTCCACTTT. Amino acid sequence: CASSIRGQVDSPLHF.

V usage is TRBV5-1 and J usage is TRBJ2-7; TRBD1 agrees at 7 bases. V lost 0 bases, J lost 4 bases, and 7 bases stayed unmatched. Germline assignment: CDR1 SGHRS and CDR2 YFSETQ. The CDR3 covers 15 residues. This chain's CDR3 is CASSLARDRAYEQYF. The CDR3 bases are TGCGCCAGCAGCTTGGCCCGCGACAGGGCTTACGAGCAGTACTTC.

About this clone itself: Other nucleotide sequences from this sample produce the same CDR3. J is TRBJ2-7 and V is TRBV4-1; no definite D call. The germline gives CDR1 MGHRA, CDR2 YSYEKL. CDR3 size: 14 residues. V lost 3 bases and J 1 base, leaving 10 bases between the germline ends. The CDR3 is CASSQVGSSYEQYF. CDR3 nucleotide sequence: TGCGCCAGCAGCCAGGTCGGGTCTTCCTACGAGCAGTACTTC.

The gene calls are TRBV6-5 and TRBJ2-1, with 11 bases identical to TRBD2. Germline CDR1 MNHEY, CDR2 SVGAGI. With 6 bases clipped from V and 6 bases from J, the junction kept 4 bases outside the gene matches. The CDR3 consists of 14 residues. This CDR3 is CASSNSGGANEQFF. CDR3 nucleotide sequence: TGTGCCAGCAGCAATAGCGGGGGGGCCAATGAGCAGTTCTTC.

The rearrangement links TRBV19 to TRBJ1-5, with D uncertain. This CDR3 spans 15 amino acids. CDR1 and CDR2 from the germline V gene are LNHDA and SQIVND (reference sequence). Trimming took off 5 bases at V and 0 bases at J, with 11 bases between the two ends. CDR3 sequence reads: CASSAGPNSNQPQHF. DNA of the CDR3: TGTGCCAGTAGTGCCGGTCCAAATAGCAATCAGCCCCAGCATTTT.

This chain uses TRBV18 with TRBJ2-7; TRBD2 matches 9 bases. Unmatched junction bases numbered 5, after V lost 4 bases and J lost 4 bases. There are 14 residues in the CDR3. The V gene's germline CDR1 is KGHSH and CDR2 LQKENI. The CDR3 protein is CASSRTSEGYEQYF. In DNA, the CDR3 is TGTGCCAGCTCACGGACTAGCGAGGGGTACGAGCAGTACTTC.

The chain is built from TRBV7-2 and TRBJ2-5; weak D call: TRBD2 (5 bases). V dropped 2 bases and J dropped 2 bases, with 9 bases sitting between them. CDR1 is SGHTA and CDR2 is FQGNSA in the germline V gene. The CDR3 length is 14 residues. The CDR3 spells CASSLRRTQETQYF. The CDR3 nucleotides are TGTGCCAGCAGCTTACGGAGGACGCAAGAGACCCAGTACTTC. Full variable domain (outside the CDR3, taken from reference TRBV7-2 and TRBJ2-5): GAGVSQSPSNKVTEKGKDVELRCDPISGHTALYWYRQSLGQGLEFLIYFQGNSAPDKSGLPSDRFSAERTGGSVSTLTIQRTQQEDSAVYLCASSLRRTQETQYFGPGTRLLVL.

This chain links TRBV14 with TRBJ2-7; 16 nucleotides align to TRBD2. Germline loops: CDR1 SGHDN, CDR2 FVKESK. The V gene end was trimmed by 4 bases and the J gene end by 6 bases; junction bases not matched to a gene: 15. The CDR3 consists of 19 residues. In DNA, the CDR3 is TGTGCCAGCAGCCGGGGGCCTCCCGGGACTAGCGGGGGGGCCGGCGAGCAGTACTTC. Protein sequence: CASSRGPPGTSGGAGEQYF.

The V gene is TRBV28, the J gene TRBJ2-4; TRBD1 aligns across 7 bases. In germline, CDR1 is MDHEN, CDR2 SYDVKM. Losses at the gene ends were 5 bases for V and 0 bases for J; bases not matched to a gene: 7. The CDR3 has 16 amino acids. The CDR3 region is CASSPWDSQAKNIQYF. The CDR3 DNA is TGTGCCAGCAGTCCCTGGGACAGCCAAGCCAAAAACATTCAGTACTTC.

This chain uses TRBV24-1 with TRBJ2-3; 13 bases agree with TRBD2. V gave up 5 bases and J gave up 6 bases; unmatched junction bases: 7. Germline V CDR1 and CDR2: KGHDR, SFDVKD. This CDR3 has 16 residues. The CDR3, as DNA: TGTGCCACCAGTGGCGGGACTAGCGGGATATCTGATACGCAGTATTTT. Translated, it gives CATSGGTSGISDTQYF.

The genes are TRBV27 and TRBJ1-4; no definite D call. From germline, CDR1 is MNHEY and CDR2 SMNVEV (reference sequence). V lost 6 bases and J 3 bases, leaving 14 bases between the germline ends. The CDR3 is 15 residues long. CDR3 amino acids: CASSPKTSSNEKLFF. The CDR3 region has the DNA TGTGCCAGCAGCCCTAAGACTAGTTCTAATGAAAAACTGTTTTTT.

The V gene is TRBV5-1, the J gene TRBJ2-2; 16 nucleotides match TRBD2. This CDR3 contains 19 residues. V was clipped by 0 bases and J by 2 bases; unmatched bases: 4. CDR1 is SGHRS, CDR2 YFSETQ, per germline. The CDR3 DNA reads TGCGCCAGCAGCTTGGCCGGGACTAGCGGGAGGGCAAACACCGGGGAGCTGTTTTTT. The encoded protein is CASSLAGTSGRANTGELFF.